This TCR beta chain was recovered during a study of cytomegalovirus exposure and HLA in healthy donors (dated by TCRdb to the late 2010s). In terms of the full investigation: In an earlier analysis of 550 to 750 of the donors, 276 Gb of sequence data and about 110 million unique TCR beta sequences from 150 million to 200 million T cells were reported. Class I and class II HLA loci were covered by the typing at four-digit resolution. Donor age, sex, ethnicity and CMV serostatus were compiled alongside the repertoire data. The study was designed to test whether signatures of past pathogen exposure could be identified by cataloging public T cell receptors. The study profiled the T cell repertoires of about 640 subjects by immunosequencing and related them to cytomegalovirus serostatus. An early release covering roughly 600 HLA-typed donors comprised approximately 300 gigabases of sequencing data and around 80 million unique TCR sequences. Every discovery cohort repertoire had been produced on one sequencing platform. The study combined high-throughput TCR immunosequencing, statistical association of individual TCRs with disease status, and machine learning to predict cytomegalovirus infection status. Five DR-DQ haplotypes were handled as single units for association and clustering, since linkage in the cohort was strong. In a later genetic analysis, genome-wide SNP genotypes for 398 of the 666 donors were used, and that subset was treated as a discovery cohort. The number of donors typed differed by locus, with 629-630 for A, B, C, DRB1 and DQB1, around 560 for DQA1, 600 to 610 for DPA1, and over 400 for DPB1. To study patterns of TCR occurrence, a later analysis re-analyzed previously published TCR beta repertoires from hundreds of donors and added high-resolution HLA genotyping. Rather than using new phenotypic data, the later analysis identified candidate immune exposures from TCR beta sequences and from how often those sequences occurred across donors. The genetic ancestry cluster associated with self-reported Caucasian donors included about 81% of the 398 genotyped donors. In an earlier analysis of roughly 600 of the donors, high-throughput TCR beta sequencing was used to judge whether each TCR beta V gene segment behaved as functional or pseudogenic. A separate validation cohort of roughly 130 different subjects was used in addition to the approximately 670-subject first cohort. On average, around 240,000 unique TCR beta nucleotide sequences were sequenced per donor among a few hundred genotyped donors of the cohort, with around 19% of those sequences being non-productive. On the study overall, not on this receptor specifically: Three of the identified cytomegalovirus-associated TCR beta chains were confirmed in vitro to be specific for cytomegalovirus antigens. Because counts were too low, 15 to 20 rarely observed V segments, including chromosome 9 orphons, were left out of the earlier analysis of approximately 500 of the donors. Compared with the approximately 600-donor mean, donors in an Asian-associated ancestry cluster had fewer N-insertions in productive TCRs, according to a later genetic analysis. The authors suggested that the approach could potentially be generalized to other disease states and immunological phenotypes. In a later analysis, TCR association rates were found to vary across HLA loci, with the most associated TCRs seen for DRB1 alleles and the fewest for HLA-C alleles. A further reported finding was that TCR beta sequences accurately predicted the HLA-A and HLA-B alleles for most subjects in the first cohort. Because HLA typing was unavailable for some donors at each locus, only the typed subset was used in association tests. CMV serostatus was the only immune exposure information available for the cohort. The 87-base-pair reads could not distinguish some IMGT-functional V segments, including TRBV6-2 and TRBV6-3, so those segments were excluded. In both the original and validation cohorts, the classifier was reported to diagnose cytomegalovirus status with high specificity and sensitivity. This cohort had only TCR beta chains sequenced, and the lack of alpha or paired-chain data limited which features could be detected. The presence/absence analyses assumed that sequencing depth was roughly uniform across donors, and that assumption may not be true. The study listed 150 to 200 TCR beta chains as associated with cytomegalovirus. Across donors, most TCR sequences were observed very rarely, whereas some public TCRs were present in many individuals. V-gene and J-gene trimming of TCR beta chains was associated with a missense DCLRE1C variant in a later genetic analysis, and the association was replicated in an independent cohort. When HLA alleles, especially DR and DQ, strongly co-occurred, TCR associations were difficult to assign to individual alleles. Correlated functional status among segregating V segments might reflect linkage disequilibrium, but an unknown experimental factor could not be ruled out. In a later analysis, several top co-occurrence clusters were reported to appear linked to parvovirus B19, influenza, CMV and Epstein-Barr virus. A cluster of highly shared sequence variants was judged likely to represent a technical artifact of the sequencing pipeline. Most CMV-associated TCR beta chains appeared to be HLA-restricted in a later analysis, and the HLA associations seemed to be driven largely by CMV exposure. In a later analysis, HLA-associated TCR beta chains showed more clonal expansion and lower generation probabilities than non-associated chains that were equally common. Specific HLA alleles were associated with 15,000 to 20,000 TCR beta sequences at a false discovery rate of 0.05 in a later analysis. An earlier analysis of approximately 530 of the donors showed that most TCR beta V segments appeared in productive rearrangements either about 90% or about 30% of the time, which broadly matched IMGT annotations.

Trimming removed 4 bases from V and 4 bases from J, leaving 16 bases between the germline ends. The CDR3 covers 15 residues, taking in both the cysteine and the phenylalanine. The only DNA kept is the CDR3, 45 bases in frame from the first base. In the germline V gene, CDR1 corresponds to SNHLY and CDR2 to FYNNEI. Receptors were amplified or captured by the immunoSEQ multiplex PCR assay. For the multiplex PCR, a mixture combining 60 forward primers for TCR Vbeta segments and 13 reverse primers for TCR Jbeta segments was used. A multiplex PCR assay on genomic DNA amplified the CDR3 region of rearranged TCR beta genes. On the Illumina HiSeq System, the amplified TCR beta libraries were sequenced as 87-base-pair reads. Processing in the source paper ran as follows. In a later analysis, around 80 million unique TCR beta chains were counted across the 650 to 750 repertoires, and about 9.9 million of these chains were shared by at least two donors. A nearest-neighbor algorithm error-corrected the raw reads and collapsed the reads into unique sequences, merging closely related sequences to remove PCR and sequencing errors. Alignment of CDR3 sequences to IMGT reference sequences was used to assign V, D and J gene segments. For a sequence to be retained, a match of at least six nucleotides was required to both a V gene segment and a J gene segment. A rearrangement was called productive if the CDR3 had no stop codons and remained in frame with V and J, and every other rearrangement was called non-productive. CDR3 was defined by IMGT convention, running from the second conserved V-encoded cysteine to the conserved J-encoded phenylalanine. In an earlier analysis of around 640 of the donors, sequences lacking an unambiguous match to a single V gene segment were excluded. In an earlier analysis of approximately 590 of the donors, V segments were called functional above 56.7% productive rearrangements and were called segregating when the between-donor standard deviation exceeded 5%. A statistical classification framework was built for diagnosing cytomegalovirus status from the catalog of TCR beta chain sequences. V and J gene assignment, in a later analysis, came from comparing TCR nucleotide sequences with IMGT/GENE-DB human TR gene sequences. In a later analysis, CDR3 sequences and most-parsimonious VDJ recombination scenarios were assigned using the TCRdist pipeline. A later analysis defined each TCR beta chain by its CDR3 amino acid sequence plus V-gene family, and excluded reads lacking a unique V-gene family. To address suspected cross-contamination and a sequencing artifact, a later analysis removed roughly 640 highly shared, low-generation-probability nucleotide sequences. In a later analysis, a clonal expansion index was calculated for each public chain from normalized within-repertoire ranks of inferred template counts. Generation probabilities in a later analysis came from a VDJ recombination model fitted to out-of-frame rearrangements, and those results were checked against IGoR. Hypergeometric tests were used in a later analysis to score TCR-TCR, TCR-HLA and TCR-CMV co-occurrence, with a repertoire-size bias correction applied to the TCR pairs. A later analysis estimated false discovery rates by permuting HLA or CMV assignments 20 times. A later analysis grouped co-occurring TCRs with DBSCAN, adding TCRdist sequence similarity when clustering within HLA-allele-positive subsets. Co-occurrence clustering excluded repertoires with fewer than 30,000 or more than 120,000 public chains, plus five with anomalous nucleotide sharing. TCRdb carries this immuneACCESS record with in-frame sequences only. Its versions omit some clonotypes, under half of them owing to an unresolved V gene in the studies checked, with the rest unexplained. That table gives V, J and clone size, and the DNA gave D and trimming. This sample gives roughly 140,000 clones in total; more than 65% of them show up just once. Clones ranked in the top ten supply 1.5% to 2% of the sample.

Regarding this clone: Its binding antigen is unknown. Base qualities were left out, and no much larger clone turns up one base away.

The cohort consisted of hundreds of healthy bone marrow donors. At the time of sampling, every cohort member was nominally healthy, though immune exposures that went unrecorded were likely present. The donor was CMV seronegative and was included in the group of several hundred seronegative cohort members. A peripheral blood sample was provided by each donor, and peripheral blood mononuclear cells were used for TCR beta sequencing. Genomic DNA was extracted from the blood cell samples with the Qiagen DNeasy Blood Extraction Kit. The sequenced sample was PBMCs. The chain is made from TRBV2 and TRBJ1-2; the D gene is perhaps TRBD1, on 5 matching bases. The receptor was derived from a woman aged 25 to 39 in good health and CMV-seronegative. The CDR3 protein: CASSGSRDNSYGYTF. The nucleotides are TGTGCCAGCAGTGGTAGCAGGGATAATTCCTATGGCTACACCTTC.